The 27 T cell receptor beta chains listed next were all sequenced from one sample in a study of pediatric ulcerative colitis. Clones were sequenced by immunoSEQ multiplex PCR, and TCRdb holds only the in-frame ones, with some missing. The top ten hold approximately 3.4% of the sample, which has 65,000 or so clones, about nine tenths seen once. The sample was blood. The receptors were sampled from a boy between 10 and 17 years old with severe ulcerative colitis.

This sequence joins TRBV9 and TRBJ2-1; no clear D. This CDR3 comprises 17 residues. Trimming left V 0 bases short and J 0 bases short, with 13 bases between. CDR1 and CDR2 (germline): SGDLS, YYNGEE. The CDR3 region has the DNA TGTGCCAGCAGCGTAGGGTCAGCTAAAGGCTCCTACAATGAGCAGTTCTTC. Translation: CASSVGSAKGSYNEQFF.

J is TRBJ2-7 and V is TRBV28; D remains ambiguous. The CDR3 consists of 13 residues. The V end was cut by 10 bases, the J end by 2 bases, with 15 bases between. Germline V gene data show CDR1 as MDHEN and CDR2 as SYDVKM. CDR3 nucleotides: TGTGCCACAAGCCGGGCCATGGCCTACGAGCAGTACTTC. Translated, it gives CATSRAMAYEQYF.

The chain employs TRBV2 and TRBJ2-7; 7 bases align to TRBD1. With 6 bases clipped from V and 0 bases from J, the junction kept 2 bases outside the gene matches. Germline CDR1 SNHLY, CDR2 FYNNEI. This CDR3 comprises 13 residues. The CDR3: CASRQGSSYEQYF. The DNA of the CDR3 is TGTGCCAGCAGACAGGGGAGCTCCTACGAGCAGTACTTC.

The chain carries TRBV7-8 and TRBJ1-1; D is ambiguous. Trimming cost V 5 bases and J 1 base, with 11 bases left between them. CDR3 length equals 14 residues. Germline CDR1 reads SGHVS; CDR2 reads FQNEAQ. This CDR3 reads CASSPETENTEAFF. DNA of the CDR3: TGTGCCAGCAGCCCCGAAACAGAGAACACTGAAGCTTTCTTT.

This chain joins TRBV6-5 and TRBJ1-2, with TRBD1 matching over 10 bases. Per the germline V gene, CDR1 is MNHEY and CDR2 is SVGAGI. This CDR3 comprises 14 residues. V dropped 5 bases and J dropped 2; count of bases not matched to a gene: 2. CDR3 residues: CASSRTGGNYGYTF. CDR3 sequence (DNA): TGTGCCAGCAGTCGGACAGGGGGAAACTATGGCTACACCTTC.

DNA of the CDR3: TGCGCCAGCAGCCAAACGCGGGGGACAGGGGAATACGAGCAGTACTTC. Protein product: CASSQTRGTGEYEQYF. The chain uses TRBV4-1 and TRBJ2-7; 10 bases line up with TRBD1. Germline V lookup: CDR1 MGHRA, CDR2 YSYEKL. Trimming at V came to 2 bases and at J to 4 bases, leaving 8 bases not matched to a gene. The CDR3 has 16 amino acids.

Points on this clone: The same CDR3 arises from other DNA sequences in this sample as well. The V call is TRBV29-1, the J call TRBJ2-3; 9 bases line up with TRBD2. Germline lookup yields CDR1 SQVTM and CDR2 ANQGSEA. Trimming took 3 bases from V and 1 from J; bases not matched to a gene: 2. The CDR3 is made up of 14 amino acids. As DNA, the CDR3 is TGCAGCGTTGAGGGCGGGAGGGGCACAGATACGCAGTATTTT. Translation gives CSVEGGRGTDTQYF.

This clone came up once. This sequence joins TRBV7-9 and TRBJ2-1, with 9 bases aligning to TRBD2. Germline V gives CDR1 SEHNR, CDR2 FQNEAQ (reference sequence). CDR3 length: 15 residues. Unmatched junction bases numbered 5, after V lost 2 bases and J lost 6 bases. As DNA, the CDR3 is TGTGCCAGCAGCTTATTAGCGGGAGCCCCCAATGAGCAGTTCTTC. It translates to CASSLLAGAPNEQFF.

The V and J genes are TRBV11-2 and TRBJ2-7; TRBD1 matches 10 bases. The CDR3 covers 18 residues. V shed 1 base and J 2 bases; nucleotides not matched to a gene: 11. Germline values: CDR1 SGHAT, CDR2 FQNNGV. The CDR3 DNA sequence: TGTGCCAGCAGCTTAGGTAATGGTGCGGGACAGGGGCCCTACGAGCAGTACTTC. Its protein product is CASSLGNGAGQGPYEQYF.

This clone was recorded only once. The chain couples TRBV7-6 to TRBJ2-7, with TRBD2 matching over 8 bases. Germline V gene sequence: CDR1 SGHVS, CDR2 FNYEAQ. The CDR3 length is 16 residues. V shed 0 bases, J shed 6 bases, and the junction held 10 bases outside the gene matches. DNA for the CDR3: TGTGCCAGCAGCTTAGCGGGGAGCGGCGGGGGGTTCGAGCAGTACTTC. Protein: CASSLAGSGGGFEQYF. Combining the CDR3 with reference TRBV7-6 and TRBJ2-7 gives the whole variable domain GAGVSQSPRYKVTKRGQDVALRCDPISGHVSLYWYRQALGQGPEFLTYFNYEAQQDKSGLPNDRFSAERPEGSISTLTIQRTEQRDSAMYRCASSLAGSGGGFEQYFGPGTRLTVT.

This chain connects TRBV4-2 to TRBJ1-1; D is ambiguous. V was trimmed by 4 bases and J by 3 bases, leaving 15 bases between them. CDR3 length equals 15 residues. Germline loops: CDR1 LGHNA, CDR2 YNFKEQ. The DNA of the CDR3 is TGTGCCAGCAGCCCCAATCTGGCGGTGGACACTGAAGCTTTCTTT. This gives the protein CASSPNLAVDTEAFF.

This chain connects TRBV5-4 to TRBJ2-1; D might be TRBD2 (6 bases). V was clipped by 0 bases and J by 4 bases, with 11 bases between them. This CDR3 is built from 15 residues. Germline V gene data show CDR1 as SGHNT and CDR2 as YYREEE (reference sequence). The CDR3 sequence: CASSLGREPYNEQFF. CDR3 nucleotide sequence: TGTGCCAGCAGCTTGGGGCGGGAACCGTACAATGAGCAGTTCTTC.

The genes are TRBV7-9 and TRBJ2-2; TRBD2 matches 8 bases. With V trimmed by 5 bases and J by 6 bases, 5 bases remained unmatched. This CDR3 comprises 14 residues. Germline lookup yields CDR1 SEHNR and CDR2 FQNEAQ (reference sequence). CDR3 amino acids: CASSKGLEAGELFF. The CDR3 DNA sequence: TGTGCCAGCAGCAAGGGACTAGAGGCCGGGGAGCTGTTTTTT.

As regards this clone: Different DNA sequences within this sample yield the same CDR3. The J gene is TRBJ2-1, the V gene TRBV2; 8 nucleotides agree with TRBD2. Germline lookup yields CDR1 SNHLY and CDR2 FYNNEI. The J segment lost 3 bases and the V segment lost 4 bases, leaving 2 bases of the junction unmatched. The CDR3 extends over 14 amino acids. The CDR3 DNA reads TGTGCCAGCAGTGGAACTAGCGGCTACAATGAGCAGTTCTTC. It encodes CASSGTSGYNEQFF.

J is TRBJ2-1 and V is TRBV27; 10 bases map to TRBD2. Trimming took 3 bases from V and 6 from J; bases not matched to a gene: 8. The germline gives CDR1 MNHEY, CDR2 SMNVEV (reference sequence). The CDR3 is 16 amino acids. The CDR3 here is CASSFLAGVGGNEQFF. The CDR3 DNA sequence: TGTGCCAGCAGTTTCCTAGCGGGAGTTGGGGGCAATGAGCAGTTCTTC.

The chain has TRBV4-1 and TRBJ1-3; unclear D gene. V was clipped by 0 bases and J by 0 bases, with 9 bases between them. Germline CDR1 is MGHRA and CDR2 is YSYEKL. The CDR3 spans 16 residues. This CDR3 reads CASSQDGLTSGNTIYF. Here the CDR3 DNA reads TGCGCCAGCAGCCAAGACGGTCTGACCTCTGGAAACACCATATATTTT.

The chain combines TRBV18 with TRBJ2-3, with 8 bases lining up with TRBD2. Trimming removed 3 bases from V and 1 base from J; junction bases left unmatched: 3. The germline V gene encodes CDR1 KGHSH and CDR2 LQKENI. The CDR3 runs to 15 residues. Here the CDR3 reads CASSPGLEGTDTQYF. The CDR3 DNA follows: TGTGCCAGCTCACCGGGACTAGAAGGCACAGATACGCAGTATTTT.

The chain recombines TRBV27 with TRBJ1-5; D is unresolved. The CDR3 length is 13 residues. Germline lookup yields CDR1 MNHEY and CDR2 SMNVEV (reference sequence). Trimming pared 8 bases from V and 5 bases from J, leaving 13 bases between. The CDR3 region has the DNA TGTGCCAGCCGGGAGTTGCCACATCAGCCCCAGCATTTT. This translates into CASRELPHQPQHF.

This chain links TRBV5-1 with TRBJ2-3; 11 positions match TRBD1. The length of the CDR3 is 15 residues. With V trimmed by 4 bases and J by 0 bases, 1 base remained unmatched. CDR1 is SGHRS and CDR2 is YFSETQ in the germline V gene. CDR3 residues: CASSGDRGSTDTQYF. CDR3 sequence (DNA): TGCGCCAGCAGCGGGGACAGGGGGAGCACAGATACGCAGTATTTT.

The CDR3 bases are TGTGCCAGCTCTAACCCCGAGGGGTTTGAAAAACTGTTTTTT. Its protein product is CASSNPEGFEKLFF. The chain couples TRBV18 to TRBJ1-4; D is perhaps TRBD1 (5 bases). The CDR3 extends over 14 amino acids. The germline V gene has CDR1 KGHSH and CDR2 LQKENI. Trimming left V 6 bases short and J 7 bases short, with 15 bases between.

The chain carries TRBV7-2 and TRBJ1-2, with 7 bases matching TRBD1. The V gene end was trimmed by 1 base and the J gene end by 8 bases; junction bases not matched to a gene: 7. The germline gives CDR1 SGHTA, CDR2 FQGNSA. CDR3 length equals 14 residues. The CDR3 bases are TGTGCCAGCAGCTTAGGCCGGGACAGCGGGGGCTACACCTTC. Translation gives CASSLGRDSGGYTF. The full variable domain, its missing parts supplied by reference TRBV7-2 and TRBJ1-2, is GAGVSQSPSNKVTEKGKDVELRCDPISGHTALYWYRQSLGQGLEFLIYFQGNSAPDKSGLPSDRFSAERTGGSVSTLTIQRTQQEDSAVYLCASSLGRDSGGYTFGSGTRLTVV.

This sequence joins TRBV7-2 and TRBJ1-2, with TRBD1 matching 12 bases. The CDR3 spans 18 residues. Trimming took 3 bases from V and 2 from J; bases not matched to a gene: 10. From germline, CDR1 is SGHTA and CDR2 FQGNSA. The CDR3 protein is CASSFISGTGGENYGYTF. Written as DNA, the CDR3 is TGTGCCAGCAGCTTCATTTCGGGGACAGGGGGCGAGAACTATGGCTACACCTTC.

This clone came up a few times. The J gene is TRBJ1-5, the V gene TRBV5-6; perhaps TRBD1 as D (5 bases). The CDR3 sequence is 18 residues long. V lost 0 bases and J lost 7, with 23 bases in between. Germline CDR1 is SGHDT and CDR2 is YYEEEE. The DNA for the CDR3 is TGTGCCAGCAGCTTGGCAGGGTCTTTGTGGGAAGGAGACCAGCCCCAGCATTTT. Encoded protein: CASSLAGSLWEGDQPQHF.

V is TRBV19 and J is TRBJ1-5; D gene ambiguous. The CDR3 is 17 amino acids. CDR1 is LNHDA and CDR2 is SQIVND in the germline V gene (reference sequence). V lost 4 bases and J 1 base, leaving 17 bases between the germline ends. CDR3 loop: CASSNPPSATSNQPQHF. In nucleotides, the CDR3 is TGTGCCAGTAGTAACCCCCCGTCAGCGACCAGCAATCAGCCCCAGCATTTT.

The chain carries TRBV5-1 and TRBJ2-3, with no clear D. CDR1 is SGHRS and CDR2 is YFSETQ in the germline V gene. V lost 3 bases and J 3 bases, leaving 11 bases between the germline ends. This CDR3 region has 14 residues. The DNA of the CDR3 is TGCGCCAGCAGCTACAGTGGGGTAACAGATACGCAGTATTTT. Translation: CASSYSGVTDTQYF.

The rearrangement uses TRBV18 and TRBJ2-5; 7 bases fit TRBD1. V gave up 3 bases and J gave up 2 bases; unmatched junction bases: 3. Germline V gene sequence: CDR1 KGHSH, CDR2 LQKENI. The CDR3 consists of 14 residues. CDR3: CASSPTGNQETQYF. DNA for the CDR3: TGTGCCAGCTCACCGACAGGGAATCAAGAGACCCAGTACTTC. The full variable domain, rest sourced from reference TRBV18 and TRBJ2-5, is NAGVMQNPRHLVRRRGQEARLRCSPMKGHSHVYWYRQLPEEGLKFMVYLQKENIIDESGMPKERFSAEFPKEGPSILRIQQVVRGDSAAYFCASSPTGNQETQYFGPGTRLLVL.

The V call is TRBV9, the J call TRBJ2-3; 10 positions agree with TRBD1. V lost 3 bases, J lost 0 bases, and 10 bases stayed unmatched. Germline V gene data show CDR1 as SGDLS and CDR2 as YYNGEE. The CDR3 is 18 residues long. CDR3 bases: TGTGCCAGCAGCGCCACCGGGACAGGGGCCTCGAGCACAGATACGCAGTATTTT. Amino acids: CASSATGTGASSTDTQYF.